The following is a T cell receptor (beta chain) sequence with its context. The CDR3 covers 13 residues. Trimming pared 3 bases from V and 3 bases from J, leaving 11 bases between. Looked up from germline, CDR1 is GTSNPN and CDR2 is SVGIG (reference sequence). This sample is part of a study of Ad26.COV2.S vaccination and SARS-CoV-2 variants. Study summary: Participant was drawn from the COV1001 Ad26.COV2.S trial arm. Ad26.COV2.S, an intramuscular injection, was given once or twice 56 days apart.

Treatment meaning: some 19 received Ad26.COV2.S at low or high dose, single or two shots; 5 received placebo; per-sample allocation not given. Material that was analyzed had been drawn on day 63 after the first vaccine or placebo injection. The table came from immunoSEQ multiplex PCR; TCRdb's copy has only in-frame clones and leaves some out. Here the sample spans about 350,000 clones, more than 75% being singletons. The genes are TRBV30 and TRBJ1-1; no definite D call. This specimen was peripheral blood, taken in a trial of Ad26.COV2.S vaccine versus placebo. This TCR came from a person aged 18 to 59 who received the Ad26.COV2.S COVID-19 vaccine or a placebo. CDR3 sequence: CAWRKTLDTEAFF. CDR3 coding DNA: TGTGCCTGGAGGAAAACATTGGACACTGAAGCTTTCTTT. The whole variable domain, filled in from reference TRBV30 and TRBJ1-1, reads SQTIHQWPATLVQPVGSPLSLECTVEGTSNPNLYWYRQAAGRGLQLLFYSVGIGQISSEVPQNLSASRPQDRQFILSSKKLLLSDSGFYLCAWRKTLDTEAFFGQGTRLTVV.